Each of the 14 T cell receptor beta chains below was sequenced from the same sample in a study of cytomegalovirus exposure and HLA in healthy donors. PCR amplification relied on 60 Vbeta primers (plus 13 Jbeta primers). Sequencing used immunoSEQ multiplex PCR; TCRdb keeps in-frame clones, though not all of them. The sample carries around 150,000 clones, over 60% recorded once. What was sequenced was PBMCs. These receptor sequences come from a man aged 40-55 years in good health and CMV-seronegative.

The CDR3 DNA reads as TGTGCCAGCAGTTACCAGGAACCCCGTTATAATTCACCCCTCCACTTT. Its translation: CASSYQEPRYNSPLHF. The chain links TRBV5-5 to TRBJ1-6, with D hard to call. The germline CDR1 and CDR2 sequences are SGHKS and YYEKEE (reference sequence). The CDR3 is made up of 16 amino acids. The V and J ends lost 5 bases and 4 bases respectively, with 16 bases between them.

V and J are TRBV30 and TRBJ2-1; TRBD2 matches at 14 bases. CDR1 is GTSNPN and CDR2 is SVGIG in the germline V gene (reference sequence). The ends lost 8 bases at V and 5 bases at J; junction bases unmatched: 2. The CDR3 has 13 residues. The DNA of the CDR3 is TGTGCCCTGGGACTAGCGGGAGACAATGAGCAGTTCTTC. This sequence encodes CALGLAGDNEQFF.

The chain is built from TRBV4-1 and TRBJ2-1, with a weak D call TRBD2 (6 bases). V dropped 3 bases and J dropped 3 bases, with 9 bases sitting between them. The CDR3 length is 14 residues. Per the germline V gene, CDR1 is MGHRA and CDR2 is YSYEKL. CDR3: CASSHRDFYNEQFF. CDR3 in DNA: TGCGCCAGCAGCCATCGGGACTTCTACAATGAGCAGTTCTTC.

The CDR3 spells CAWRRQQENQPQHF. As DNA, the CDR3 is TGTGCCTGGAGAAGACAGCAAGAAAATCAGCCCCAGCATTTT. The chain links TRBV30 to TRBJ1-5; tentative D call: TRBD1 (5 bases). Trimming took off 3 bases at V and 4 bases at J, with 13 bases between the two ends. The CDR3 has 14 amino acids. Germline CDR1 is GTSNPN and CDR2 is SVGIG (reference sequence).

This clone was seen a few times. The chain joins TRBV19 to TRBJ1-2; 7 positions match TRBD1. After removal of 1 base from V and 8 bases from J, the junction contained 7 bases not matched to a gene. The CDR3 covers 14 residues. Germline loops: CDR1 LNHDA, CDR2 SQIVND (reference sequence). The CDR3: CASSIAQGMLGYTF. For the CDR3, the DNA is TGTGCCAGTAGTATAGCACAGGGGATGTTGGGCTACACCTTC.

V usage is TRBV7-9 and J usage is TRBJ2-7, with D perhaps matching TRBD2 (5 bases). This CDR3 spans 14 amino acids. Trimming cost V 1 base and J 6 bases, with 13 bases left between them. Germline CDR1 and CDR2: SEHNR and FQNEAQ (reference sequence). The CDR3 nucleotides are TGTGCCAGCAGCTTAGGTGGTAGCGAGGGCGAGCAGTACTTC. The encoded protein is CASSLGGSEGEQYF.

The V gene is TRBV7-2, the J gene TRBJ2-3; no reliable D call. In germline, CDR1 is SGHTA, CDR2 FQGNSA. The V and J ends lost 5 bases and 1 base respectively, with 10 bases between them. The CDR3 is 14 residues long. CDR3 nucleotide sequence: TGTGCCAGCAGCCCCTCCCAGGGCACAGATACGCAGTATTTT. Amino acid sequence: CASSPSQGTDTQYF.

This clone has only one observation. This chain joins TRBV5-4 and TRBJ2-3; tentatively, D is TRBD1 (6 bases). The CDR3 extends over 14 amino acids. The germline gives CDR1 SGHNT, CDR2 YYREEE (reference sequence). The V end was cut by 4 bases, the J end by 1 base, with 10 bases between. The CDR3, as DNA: TGTGCCAGCAGCCTTCGACAGGGCACAGATACGCAGTATTTT. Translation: CASSLRQGTDTQYF.

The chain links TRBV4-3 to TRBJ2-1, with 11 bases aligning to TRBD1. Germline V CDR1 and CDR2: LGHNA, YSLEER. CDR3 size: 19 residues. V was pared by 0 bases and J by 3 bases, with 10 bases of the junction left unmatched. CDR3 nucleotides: TGCGCCAGCAGCCAAGATCCGGGGGGGACAGGGGGAGACTACAATGAGCAGTTCTTC. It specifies CASSQDPGGTGGDYNEQFF.

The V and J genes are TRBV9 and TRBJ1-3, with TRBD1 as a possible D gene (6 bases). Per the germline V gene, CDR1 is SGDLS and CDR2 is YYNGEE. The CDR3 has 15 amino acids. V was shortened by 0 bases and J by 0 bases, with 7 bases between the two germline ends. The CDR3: CASSVEGGSGNTIYF. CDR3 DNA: TGTGCCAGCAGCGTAGAAGGGGGCTCTGGAAACACCATATATTTT.

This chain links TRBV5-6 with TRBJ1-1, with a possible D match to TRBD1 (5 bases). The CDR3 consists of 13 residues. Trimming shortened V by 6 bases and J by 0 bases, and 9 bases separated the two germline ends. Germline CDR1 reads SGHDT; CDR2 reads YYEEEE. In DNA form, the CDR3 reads TGTGCCAGCAATCGGGGGATGAACACTGAAGCTTTCTTT. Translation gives CASNRGMNTEAFF. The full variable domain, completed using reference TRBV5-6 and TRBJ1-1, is DAGVTQSPTHLIKTRGQQVTLRCSPKSGHDTVSWYQQALGQGPQFIFQYYEEEERQRGNFPDRFSGHQFPNYSSELNVNALLLGDSALYLCASNRGMNTEAFFGQGTRLTVV.

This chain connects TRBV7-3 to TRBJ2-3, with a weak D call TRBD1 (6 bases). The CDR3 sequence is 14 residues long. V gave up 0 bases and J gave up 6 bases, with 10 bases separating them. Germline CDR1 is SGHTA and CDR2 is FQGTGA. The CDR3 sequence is CASSLTGHVDTQYF. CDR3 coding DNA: TGTGCCAGCAGCTTAACGGGACATGTTGATACGCAGTATTTT.

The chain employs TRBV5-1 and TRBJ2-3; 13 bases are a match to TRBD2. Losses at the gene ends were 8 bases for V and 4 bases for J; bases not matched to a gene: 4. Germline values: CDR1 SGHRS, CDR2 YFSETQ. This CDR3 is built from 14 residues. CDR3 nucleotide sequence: TGCGCCAGTACTAGCGGGGGGGGCCCAGATACGCAGTATTTT. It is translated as CASTSGGGPDTQYF.

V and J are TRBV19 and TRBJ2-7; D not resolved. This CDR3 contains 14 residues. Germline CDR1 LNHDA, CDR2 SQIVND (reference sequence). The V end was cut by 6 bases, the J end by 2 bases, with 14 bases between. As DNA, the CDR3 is TGTGCCAGTAGAGCTCAGGCCGCCGCCTACGAGCAGTACTTC. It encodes CASRAQAAAYEQYF. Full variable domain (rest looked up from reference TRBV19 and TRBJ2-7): DGGITQSPKYLFRKEGQNVTLSCEQNLNHDAMYWYRQDPGQGLRLIYYSQIVNDFQKGDIAEGYSVSREKKESFPLTVTSAQKNPTAFYLCASRAQAAAYEQYFGPGTRLTVT.